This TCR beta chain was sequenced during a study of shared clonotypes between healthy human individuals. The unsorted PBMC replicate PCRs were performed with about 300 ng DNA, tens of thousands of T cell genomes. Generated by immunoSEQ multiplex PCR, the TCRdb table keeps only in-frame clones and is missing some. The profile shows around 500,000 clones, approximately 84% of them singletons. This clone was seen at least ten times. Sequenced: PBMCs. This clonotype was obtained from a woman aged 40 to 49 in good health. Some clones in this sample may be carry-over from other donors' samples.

CDR3 bases: TGTGCCAGCAGCCAAGATACAGGGCAGGGAGGAGAAAAACTGTTTTTT. It translates to CASSQDTGQGGEKLFF. The chain is built from TRBV4-2 and TRBJ1-4, with D possibly being TRBD1 (6 bases). V shed 0 bases and J shed 8 bases, with 16 bases lying between them. The germline V gene encodes CDR1 LGHNA and CDR2 YNFKEQ. This CDR3 comprises 16 residues.